The 3 T cell receptor beta chains in this list originate from one sample, sequenced in a study of T-cell memory formation after mild COVID-19. TCRdb itself ran the 5' RACE reads through MiXCR, one entry per CDR3 protein. Here the sample spans roughly 99,000 distinct CDR3 sequences, 14% being singletons. The sequenced sample consisted of PBMCs or a T cell subset sorted from them (not recorded which). These receptors originate from a man between 18 and 35 years old who had mild COVID-19 (a few samples of this study predate the infection). Cell type and time point are not known.

This clonotype was recorded a few times. The chain recombines TRBV28 with TRBJ2-5; D gene uncertain. Trimming took off 5 bases at V and 4 bases at J, with 5 bases between the two ends. Looked up from germline, CDR1 is MDHEN and CDR2 is SYDVKM. This CDR3 spans 11 amino acids. The CDR3: CASSQRETQYF. The DNA for the CDR3 is TGTGCCAGCAGTCAGAGAGAGACCCAGTACTTC. The full variable domain, with the rest looked up from reference TRBV28 and TRBJ2-5, is DVKVTQSSRYLVKRTGEKVFLECVQDMDHENMFWYRQDPGLGLRLIYFSYDVKMKEKGDIPEGYSVSREKKERFSLILESASTNQTSMYLCASSQRETQYFGPGTRLLVL.

There are many counts of this clonotype. J is TRBJ2-1 and V is TRBV7-9; no reliable D call. The CDR3 spans 10 residues. CDR1 and CDR2 (germline): SEHNR, FQNEAQ (reference sequence). CDR3 sequence (DNA): TGTGCTCTCGGCTACAATGAGCAGTTCTTC. Translated: CALGYNEQFF. The complete variable domain, with remaining parts taken from reference TRBV7-9 and TRBJ2-1, reads DTGVSQNPRHKITKRGQNVTFRCDPISEHNRLYWYRQTLGQGPEFLTYFQNEAQLEKSRLLSDRFSAERPKGSFSTLEIQRTEQGDSAMYLCALGYNEQFFGPGTRLTVL.

CDR3 DNA: TGTGCCAGCAGCGAAGCCCCTAGCGGGGGCACAGATACGCAGTATTTT. As protein: CASSEAPSGGTDTQYF. The rearrangement joins TRBV4-2 to TRBJ2-3, with 9 positions matching TRBD2. The CDR3 spans 16 residues. CDR1 and CDR2 from the germline V gene are LGHNA and YNFKEQ. V dropped 5 bases and J dropped 1; count of bases not matched to a gene: 7.